What follows are 23 T cell receptor beta chains derived from one specimen sequenced in a study of T-cell reconstitution after alpha-beta-depleted transplantation in children. Library preparation (for TCRbeta) was performed with unique molecular identifiers. TCRdb recomputed calls from the PCR reads with MiXCR, one row per CDR3 protein. The profile shows about 600,000 distinct CDR3 sequences, 10% to 13% of them singletons. This sample comprised PBMCs from the stem cell graft donor, obtained from the stem cell graft. The receptors originated from a human donor who donated a stem cell graft to a child with acute myeloid leukemia.

This clonotype was observed a few times. V gene TRBV24-1 combines with J gene TRBJ2-1; 8 bases are a match to TRBD2. The CDR3 contains 15 residues. Germline loops: CDR1 KGHDR, CDR2 SFDVKD. With 4 bases clipped from V and 7 bases from J, the junction kept 8 bases outside the gene matches. CDR3 region: CATSESQRLANEQFF. CDR3 DNA sequence: TGTGCCACCAGTGAGTCACAGAGACTAGCGAATGAGCAGTTCTTC.

The rearrangement uses TRBV29-1 and TRBJ2-1; 10 bases are shared with TRBD2. Germline CDR1 reads SQVTM; CDR2 reads ANQGSEA. Trimming took 6 bases from V and 3 from J; bases not matched to a gene: 11. CDR3 length equals 16 residues. In DNA, the CDR3 is TGCAGCGTGGGTACCTTACTAGCGGGGAACTACAATGAGCAGTTCTTC. The encoded protein is CSVGTLLAGNYNEQFF.

This clonotype was seen a handful of times. The V gene is TRBV7-2, the J gene TRBJ2-2; 8 nucleotides match TRBD2. Germline-derived CDR1 and CDR2 are SGHTA and FQGNSA. Unmatched junction bases numbered 4, after V lost 0 bases and J lost 1 base. The CDR3 is made up of 17 amino acids. CDR3 residues: CASSLALSGRNTGELFF. CDR3 sequence (DNA): TGTGCCAGCAGCTTAGCGCTAAGCGGGAGGAACACCGGGGAGCTGTTTTTT.

This clonotype has a count of ten or more. The chain employs TRBV15 and TRBJ2-3; D not certain. Between the trimmed V and J ends, which lost 0 bases and 4 bases, there was a span of 8 bases. CDR3 size: 14 residues. In germline, CDR1 is LNHNV, CDR2 YYDKDF (reference sequence). The CDR3 nucleotides read TGTGCCACCAGCAGAGATTTTAGGGCAGATACGCAGTATTTT. It is translated as CATSRDFRADTQYF.

This chain connects TRBV7-9 to TRBJ2-1; TRBD2 matches at 9 bases. CDR1 and CDR2 from the germline V gene are SEHNR and FQNEAQ (reference sequence). Trimming at V came to 5 bases and at J to 7 bases, leaving 12 bases not matched to a gene. The length of the CDR3 is 16 residues. CDR3 region: CASSGRTSAISNEQFF. In DNA form, the CDR3 reads TGTGCCAGCAGCGGCAGGACTAGCGCAATTTCGAATGAGCAGTTCTTC.

The rearrangement joins TRBV29-1 to TRBJ2-3, with no clear D. The CDR3 is made up of 13 amino acids. V shed 3 bases and J shed 6 bases, with 13 bases lying between them. The germline gives CDR1 SQVTM, CDR2 ANQGSEA. CDR3 region: CSVEISARDTQYF. The CDR3 bases are TGCAGCGTTGAGATCTCCGCGAGGGATACGCAGTATTTT.

Ten or more counts support this clonotype. This sequence joins TRBV28 and TRBJ2-7; no clear D. V was trimmed by 2 bases and J by 4 bases, leaving 9 bases between them. This CDR3 is 13 amino acids long. Germline V gives CDR1 MDHEN, CDR2 SYDVKM. CDR3 bases: TGTGCCAGCAGTTTAGTTGGGGTTTACGAGCAGTACTTC. It yields the protein CASSLVGVYEQYF.

This clonotype was seen only a few times. The gene calls are TRBV28 and TRBJ1-5; 8 nucleotides match TRBD1. V shed 7 bases, J shed 3 bases, and the junction held 5 bases outside the gene matches. The CDR3 consists of 14 residues. Per germline, CDR1 MDHEN and CDR2 SYDVKM. The chain's CDR3 is CASIPGQVNQPQHF. The CDR3 bases are TGTGCCAGCATCCCGGGACAGGTCAATCAGCCCCAGCATTTT.

The chain is built from TRBV7-2 and TRBJ2-7; D is unresolved. Germline V gene sequence: CDR1 SGHTA, CDR2 FQGNSA. There are 12 residues in the CDR3. Trimming shortened V by 7 bases and J by 6 bases, and 13 bases separated the two germline ends. Here the CDR3 reads CASTERPSEQYF. CDR3 nucleotide sequence: TGTGCCAGCACCGAGAGGCCGAGCGAGCAGTACTTC.

This clonotype occurred many times. This chain connects TRBV4-3 to TRBJ2-7; possible D gene TRBD1, 5 bases. V lost 0 bases, J lost 3 bases, and 9 bases lay in between. Germline CDR1 and CDR2: LGHNA and YSLEER. CDR3 length: 14 residues. This CDR3 reads CASSQDGQGYEQYF. DNA of the CDR3: TGCGCCAGCAGCCAAGACGGGCAGGGCTACGAGCAGTACTTC.

This clonotype has more than one count but fewer than ten. This sequence joins TRBV11-2 and TRBJ2-7, with no clear D. V lost 4 bases and J lost 3, with 13 bases in between. The germline CDR1 and CDR2 sequences are SGHAT and FQNNGV. CDR3 length equals 14 residues. CDR3 sequence (DNA): TGTGCCAGCAGCTCAAAGTTCAGATTCTACGAGCAGTACTTC. As protein: CASSSKFRFYEQYF.

The chain couples TRBV7-9 to TRBJ1-2, with D unclear. CDR1 SEHNR and CDR2 FQNEAQ come from the germline V gene (reference sequence). CDR3 length: 13 amino acids. The V and J ends lost 5 bases and 7 bases respectively, with 14 bases between them. CDR3 sequence reads: CASSPTADFGYTF. CDR3 sequence (DNA): TGTGCCAGCAGCCCCACTGCGGACTTTGGCTACACCTTC.

This clonotype was detected ten times or more. J is TRBJ2-1 and V is TRBV5-1, with 11 positions matching TRBD2. Germline CDR1 reads SGHRS; CDR2 reads YFSETQ. V shed 0 bases, J shed 8 bases, and the junction held 10 bases outside the gene matches. The CDR3 consists of 17 residues. DNA for the CDR3: TGCGCCAGCAGCTTGGCCGGTAGCGGGAGGGCCGGGGATGAGCAGTTCTTC. Its translation: CASSLAGSGRAGDEQFF.

Ten or more counts support this clonotype. This sequence joins TRBV4-1 and TRBJ2-7; no clear D. This CDR3 spans 13 amino acids. V lost 1 base and J lost 0, with 4 bases in between. Germline values: CDR1 MGHRA, CDR2 YSYEKL. CDR3 coding DNA: TGCGCCAGCAGCCAAGTCCCCTCCTACGAGCAGTACTTC. Protein sequence: CASSQVPSYEQYF.

This clonotype was observed many times. This chain uses TRBV20-1 with TRBJ2-2; 10 positions match TRBD2. CDR1 DFQATT and CDR2 SNEGSKA come from the germline V gene (reference sequence). The CDR3 contains 16 residues. Unmatched junction bases numbered 2, after V lost 0 bases and J lost 1 base. CDR3 sequence reads: CSARDPSGRNTGELFF. DNA of the CDR3: TGCAGTGCTAGAGACCCTAGCGGGAGGAACACCGGGGAGCTGTTTTTT.

This chain uses TRBV20-1 with TRBJ2-7; no clear D. This CDR3 comprises 15 residues. The ends were cut back, 1 base at V and 0 bases at J, with 13 bases in the middle. Germline V lookup: CDR1 DFQATT, CDR2 SNEGSKA (reference sequence). This CDR3 is CSARVAEKSSYEQYF. In nucleotides, the CDR3 is TGCAGTGCTAGAGTGGCGGAAAAAAGCTCCTACGAGCAGTACTTC.

This clonotype has a handful of counts. The genes are TRBV29-1 and TRBJ2-5; D might be TRBD1 or TRBD2, each matching 7 bases. Germline V CDR1 and CDR2: SQVTM, ANQGSEA. The V end was cut by 0 bases, the J end by 4 bases, with 12 bases between. This CDR3 contains 14 residues. The CDR3 loop is CSVEEGRGGETQYF. The CDR3 nucleotides read TGCAGCGTTGAAGAGGGCAGGGGGGGAGAGACCCAGTACTTC.

This clonotype was counted a few times. The V gene is TRBV9, the J gene TRBJ1-5; a weak D match, TRBD1 (6 bases). V dropped 7 bases and J dropped 5 bases, with 13 bases sitting between them. The V gene's germline CDR1 is SGDLS and CDR2 YYNGEE. The CDR3 runs 13 residues. CDR3 nucleotide sequence: TGTGCCAGCTCAAAGGGGGGGTATCAGCCCCAGCATTTT. Amino acid sequence: CASSKGGYQPQHF.

This clonotype has ten or more counts. The chain joins TRBV7-9 to TRBJ1-4; D gene unclear. Looked up from germline, CDR1 is SEHNR and CDR2 is FQNEAQ (reference sequence). CDR3 length: 13 residues. Trimming took off 5 bases at V and 6 bases at J, with 10 bases between the two ends. CDR3 DNA sequence: TGTGCCAGCAGCCCCACTCCCGATGAAAAACTGTTTTTT. Its protein is CASSPTPDEKLFF.

This clonotype was seen a few times. The V and J genes are TRBV12-3 or TRBV12-4 and TRBJ2-3; TRBD1 might be the D (5 bases). The CDR3 has 17 residues. V lost 0 bases and J lost 2, with 15 bases in between. This CDR3 reads CASSLALMVGDTDTQYF. CDR3 nucleotide sequence: TGTGCCAGCAGTTTAGCGCTAATGGTAGGGGACACAGATACGCAGTATTTT.

This chain connects TRBV15 to TRBJ1-1; tentatively, D is TRBD1 (5 bases). The CDR3 sequence is 17 residues long. V was trimmed by 1 base and J by 5 bases, leaving 20 bases between them. CDR1 and CDR2 (germline): LNHNV, YYDKDF (reference sequence). The CDR3 DNA is TGTGCCACCAGCAGAGCTCTGGGGGGGGTCGGGAGTACTGAAGCTTTCTTT. Protein: CATSRALGGVGSTEAFF. Supplemented by reference TRBV15 and TRBJ1-1, the full variable domain reads DAMVIQNPRYQVTQFGKPVTLSCSQTLNHNVMYWYQQKSSQAPKLLFHYYDKDFNNEADTPDNFQSRRPNTSFCFLDIRSPGLGDTAMYLCATSRALGGVGSTEAFFGQGTRLTVV.

The chain joins TRBV12-3 or TRBV12-4 to TRBJ2-2, with D possibly being TRBD1 (6 bases). V lost 5 bases to trimming and J lost 4 bases, with 14 bases between them. The CDR3 consists of 15 residues. The CDR3 coding sequence is TGTGCCAGCAGTCCCGGACCGACAGGCACCGGGGAGCTGTTTTTT. Translated: CASSPGPTGTGELFF.

About this clonotype itself: A clone one base away is much larger, so this may be a read error. The V call is TRBV5-1, the J call TRBJ2-1, with 14 bases lining up with TRBD2. The J segment lost 10 bases and the V segment lost 6 bases, leaving 6 bases of the junction unmatched. The germline CDR1 and CDR2 sequences are SGHRS and YFSETQ. The CDR3 spans 14 residues. CDR3 region: CASTHGTSGREQFF. CDR3 coding DNA: TGCGCCAGCACTCATGGGACTAGCGGGAGAGAGCAGTTCTTC.